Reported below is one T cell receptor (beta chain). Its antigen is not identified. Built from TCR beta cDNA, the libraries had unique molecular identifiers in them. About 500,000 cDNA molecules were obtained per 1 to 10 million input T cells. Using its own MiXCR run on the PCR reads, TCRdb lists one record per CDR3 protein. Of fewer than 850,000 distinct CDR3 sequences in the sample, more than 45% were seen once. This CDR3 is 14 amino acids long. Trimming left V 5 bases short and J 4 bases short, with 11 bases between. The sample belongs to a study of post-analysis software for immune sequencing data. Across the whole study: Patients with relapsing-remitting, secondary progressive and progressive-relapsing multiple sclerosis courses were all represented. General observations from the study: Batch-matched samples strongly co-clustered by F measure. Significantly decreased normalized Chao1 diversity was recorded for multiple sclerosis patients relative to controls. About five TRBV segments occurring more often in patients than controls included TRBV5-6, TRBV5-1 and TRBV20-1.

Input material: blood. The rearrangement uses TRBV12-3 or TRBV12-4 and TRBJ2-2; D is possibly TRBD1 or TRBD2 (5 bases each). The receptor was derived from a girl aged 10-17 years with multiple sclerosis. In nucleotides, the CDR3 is TGTGCCAGCAGTCCCGGGACGCTCACCGGGGAGCTGTTTTTT. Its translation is CASSPGTLTGELFF.